Given below is one T cell receptor (beta chain) in context. The clone's antigen remains unknown. No quality values exist for individual bases; no much larger clone is one base distant. From the germline V gene, CDR1 is SGHTA and CDR2 is FQGNSA. Trimming removed 10 bases from V and 2 bases from J; the gene matches leave 8 bases unexplained. The CDR3 sequence holds 14 residues, the cysteine and phenylalanine included. The entry retains the CDR3 DNA only, 42 bases that are in frame from base 1. This sample stems from a study of persistence of HIV-infected CD4 T cells (dated by TCRdb to 2018 to 2021). Context from the whole study: CMV- and HIV-1 Gag-responding CD4+ T cells were isolated from ART-treated individuals so that antigen-driven clonal expansion of HIV-1-infected cells could be examined. Participants had been on suppressive ART for a median of roughly 8 years. Apart from a couple of participants who underwent leukapheresis at a single time point, peripheral blood samples of up to 180 mL were collected from participants at multiple time points. The clonality of all cells in each sorted population was measured by TCRbeta sequencing, and the clonality of infected cells was measured by proviral sequencing. Cross-participant TCR cluster analysis included roughly 8 participants for CMV and about 7 participants for Gag.

TCRbeta repertoires were sequenced from genomic DNA with the immunoSEQ hsTCRB assay version 4 in survey mode. Genomic DNA was diluted to 8 to 10 ng/uL, using up to 1 ug per sample for TCRbeta sequencing. As for how the authors treated the data: Analysis of the TCRbeta data was done in ImmunoSeq Analyzer 3.0, and diversity was computed on productive nucleotide rearrangements. Using the Immunarch R package, lower-bound TCR diversity was estimated with the improved Chao index and clonality was estimated with the Gini coefficient. Different nucleotide rearrangements encoding the same CDR3beta amino acid sequence were treated as distinct clonotypes. TCRbeta sequences significantly enriched in antigen-responding cells relative to anti-CD3/anti-CD28-activated cells were identified by differential abundance analysis. Using predicted peptide-MHC specificity as the basis, GLIPH2 grouped TCRs into clusters, both for each participant individually and for the merged data sets that combined participants. As stored in TCRdb, this immuneACCESS dataset retains in-frame rearrangements with V and J assigned. A fraction of the clones does not appear; measured against another copy, unresolved V genes explain less than half of the discrepancy, and the remainder lacks a known reason. V, J and clone size are taken as reported in that table, and D and trimming were inferred from the DNA itself. The sample table shows about 40,000 clones, and about 84% are seen once. Approximately 15% of the sample is in the top ten clones.

The sample's treatment or condition label is to be understood as: suppressive antiretroviral therapy. Cells were stimulated with a pool of overlapping HIV-1 Gag 15-mer peptides at around 0.91 ug per peptide per mL. Memory populations depleted of antigen-responding cells were obtained by sorting nonresponding CD40L-negative CD69-negative CD45RO-high memory CD4+ T cells. Participants were HIV-1-infected adults who started suppressive ART during chronic infection. Participants had undetectable plasma HIV-1 RNA below 50 copies/mL for at least 4 years. To be included, participants needed a CD4+ T cell count above 400 cells/uL and a positive CMV serology. Before stimulation, PBMCs were isolated using density centrifugation and then depleted of CD8+ T cells. For 15 to 20 hours, the CD8-depleted PBMCs were stimulated with anti-CD28/CD49d costimulation, a CD40-blocking antibody, and enfuvirtide to prevent new infections. Cells were sorted on a Beckman Coulter MoFlo Legacy or XDP sorter, with propidium iodide excluding dead cells. Genomic DNA was extracted with the QIAamp DNA Mini Kit for samples above one million cells, otherwise with the Quick-DNA Microprep Kit.

Points the paper makes about the study in general: TCRbeta richness in CMV- and Gag-responding cells was significantly lower than in anti-CD3/anti-CD28-responding cells; CMV-responding cells had higher oligoclonality than CD3/CD28-stimulated and Gag-responding cells. Bulk TCR analyses could not be limited to the rare CMV-responding cells that actually contained HIV-1 proviruses. Antigen-responding cells were enriched for degenerate expanded CDR3beta sequences, which suggests convergent selection of CD4+ responses to CMV and Gag. The study involved few individuals and tested only a limited range of antigens. A correlation was observed between TCR oligoclonality and proviral oligoclonality within the same sorted populations.

The sequence came from an adult man with HIV who was CMV-seropositive. This sample comprised CD4+ T cells sorted from PBMCs after 18-hour stimulation, obtained from a patient who received antiretroviral therapy. The meaning of the sample's cell subset or site label: CD40L-CD69- CD45RO-high memory CD4 T cells not responding to Gag peptides. The V and J segments used are TRBV7-2 and TRBJ2-7; TRBD2 matches 10 bases in the middle. The nucleotide sequence is TGTGCCACGTCCGCTAGCGGGGGCCCCTACGAGCAGTACTTC. Its protein reads: CATSASGGPYEQYF.